This is a list of T cell receptor beta chains from one sample in a study of T cell responses to AZD1222 COVID-19 vaccine. Repertoires were generated with immunoSEQ multiplex PCR, while TCRdb's copy carries only in-frame clones and drops some. The table lists 150,000 or so clones, around 94% of them singletons. Sequencing used peripheral blood, obtained on day 0 of AZD1222 vaccination. The source of these receptors is an adult in good health. CDR3s include the opening cysteine and the closing phenylalanine or tryptophan. Each record gives: J gene, CDR3 length, D gene, V gene, clone size, CDR3 protein, CDR3 DNA. The D gene is left open where the match is weak. The size field is filled for only some rows; it gives once, few, many or a size class.

>TRBJ1-2|14|NA|TRBV7-9|NA
CASSLGGVVYGYTF
TGTGCCAGCAGCTTAGGCGGGGTAGTCTATGGCTACACCTTC
>TRBJ2-2|14|NA|TRBV21-1|NA
CASSNGSNTGELFF
TGTGCCAGCAGCAATGGGTCGAACACCGGGGAGCTGTTTTTT
>TRBJ1-1|12|NA|TRBV7-6|NA
CASSFEGTEAFF
TGTGCCAGCAGCTTTGAGGGGACTGAAGCTTTCTTT
>TRBJ2-2|14|NA|TRBV30|NA
CAWRMAAVAGELFF
TGTGCCTGGAGGATGGCAGCCGTCGCCGGGGAGCTGTTTTTT
>TRBJ1-4|13|NA|TRBV7-9|NA
CASSSWTNEKLFF
TGTGCCAGCAGCTCCTGGACTAATGAAAAACTGTTTTTT
>TRBJ1-5|16|TRBD1|TRBV7-9|NA
CASSQLGGQGDQPQHF
TGTGCCAGCAGCCAATTGGGAGGGCAGGGGGATCAGCCCCAGCATTTT
>TRBJ1-5|17|NA|TRBV7-9|NA
CASSLGQVWELNQPQHF
TGTGCCAGCAGCTTAGGACAGGTTTGGGAACTCAATCAGCCCCAGCATTTT
>TRBJ1-2|14|TRBD1|TRBV2|NA
CASSVFTGTDDYTF
TGTGCCAGCAGTGTGTTTACAGGGACAGATGACTACACCTTC
>TRBJ2-7|14|NA|TRBV15|NA
CATSLTEISYEQYF
TGTGCCACCAGCTTGACAGAGATTTCCTACGAGCAGTACTTC
>TRBJ1-2|16|NA|TRBV9|NA
CASRGTSSPGGYGYTF
TGTGCCAGCAGGGGGACATCATCCCCGGGGGGCTATGGCTACACCTTC
>TRBJ2-7|13|NA|TRBV12-3/TRBV12-4|NA
CASSLGTPHEQYF
TGTGCCAGCAGTTTAGGGACTCCCCACGAGCAGTACTTC
>TRBJ2-1|15|TRBD2|TRBV7-9|NA
CASSRSGGAPDEQFF
TGTGCCAGCAGCCGAAGCGGGGGGGCCCCCGATGAGCAGTTCTTC
>TRBJ2-3|16|TRBD1|TRBV9|NA
CASSARGTGGGYTQYF
TGTGCCAGCAGCGCCAGAGGGACAGGGGGTGGGTATACGCAGTATTTT
>TRBJ2-7|21|NA|TRBV28|NA
CASSLYTAVPPGTVTVDEQYF
TGTGCCAGCAGTTTATATACCGCGGTTCCGCCCGGGACGGTGACTGTGGACGAGCAGTACTTC
>TRBJ2-7|14|NA|TRBV18|NA
CASSPTGQYTRQYF
TGTGCCAGCTCACCAACAGGACAGTATACGAGGCAGTACTTC
>TRBJ2-7|15|NA|TRBV18|NA
CASSHVGNLGYEQYF
TGTGCCAGCTCGCACGTCGGCAACCTCGGCTACGAGCAGTACTTC
>TRBJ2-1|12|NA|TRBV3-1/TRBV3-2|NA
CASSQSPGLRFF
TGTGCCAGCAGCCAAAGCCCGGGACTGAGGTTCTTC
>TRBJ1-2|14|NA|TRBV30|NA
CAWSVLLGTYGYTF
TGTGCCTGGAGTGTCCTCCTCGGGACATATGGCTACACCTTC
>TRBJ2-5|15|NA|TRBV7-3|NA
CASSLFGVVGETQYF
TGTGCCAGCAGCTTATTTGGTGTGGTTGGGGAGACCCAGTACTTC
>TRBJ1-2|13|NA|TRBV24-1|once
CATSGGSNYGYTF
TGTGCCACCAGTGGCGGATCTAACTATGGCTACACCTTC
>TRBJ2-7|16|NA|TRBV10-3|NA
CAISESVQGYPYEQYF
TGTGCCATCAGTGAGTCAGTGCAGGGGTACCCCTACGAGCAGTACTTC